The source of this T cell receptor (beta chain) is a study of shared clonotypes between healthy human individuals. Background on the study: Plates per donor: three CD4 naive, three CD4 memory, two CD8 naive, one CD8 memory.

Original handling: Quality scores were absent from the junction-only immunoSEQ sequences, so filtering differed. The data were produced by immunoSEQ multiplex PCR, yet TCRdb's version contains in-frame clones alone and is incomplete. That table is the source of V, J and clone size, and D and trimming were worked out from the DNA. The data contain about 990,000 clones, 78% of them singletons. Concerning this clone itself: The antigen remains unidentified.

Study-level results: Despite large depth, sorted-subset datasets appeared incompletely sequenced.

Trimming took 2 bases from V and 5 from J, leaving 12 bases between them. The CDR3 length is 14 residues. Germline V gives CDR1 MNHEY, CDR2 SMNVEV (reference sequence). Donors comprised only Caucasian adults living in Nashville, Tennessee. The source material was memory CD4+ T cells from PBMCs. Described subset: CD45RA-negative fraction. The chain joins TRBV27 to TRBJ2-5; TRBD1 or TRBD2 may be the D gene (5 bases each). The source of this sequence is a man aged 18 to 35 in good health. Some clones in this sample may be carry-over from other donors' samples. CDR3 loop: CASSLRTRGETQYF. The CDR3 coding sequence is TGTGCCAGCAGTTTAAGGACACGGGGCGAGACCCAGTACTTC.